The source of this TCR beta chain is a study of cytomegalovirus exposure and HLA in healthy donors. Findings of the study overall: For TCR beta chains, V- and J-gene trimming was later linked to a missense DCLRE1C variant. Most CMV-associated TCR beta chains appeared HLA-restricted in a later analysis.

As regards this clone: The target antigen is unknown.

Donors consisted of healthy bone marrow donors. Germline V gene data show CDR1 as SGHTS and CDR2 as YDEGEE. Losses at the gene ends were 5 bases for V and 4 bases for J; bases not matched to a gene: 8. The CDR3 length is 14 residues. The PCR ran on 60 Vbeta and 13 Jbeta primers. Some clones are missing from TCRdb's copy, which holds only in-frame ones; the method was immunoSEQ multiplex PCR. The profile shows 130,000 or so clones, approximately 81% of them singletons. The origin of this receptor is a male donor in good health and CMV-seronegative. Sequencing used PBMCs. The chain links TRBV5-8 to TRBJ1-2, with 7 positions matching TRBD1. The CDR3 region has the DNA TGTGCCAGCAGTCTGCTCCGACAGGGCTATGGCTACACCTTC. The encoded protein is CASSLLRQGYGYTF.